The entry that follows covers one T cell receptor beta chain sequence. Germline V gene data show CDR1 as SQVTM and CDR2 as ANQGSEA. This CDR3 region has 12 residues. Between the trimmed V and J ends, which lost 7 bases and 4 bases, there was a span of 13 bases. TCRdb ran MiXCR on the 5' RACE reads and lists one entry per CDR3 protein. The table lists some 80,000 distinct CDR3 sequences, over 9.5% of them singletons. This entry belongs to a study of early T cells in non-severe SARS-CoV-2 infection. The rearrangement uses TRBV29-1 and TRBJ1-2; maybe TRBD1 (5 bases). Sample: whole blood. This clonotype was obtained from an adult who was a healthcare worker with PCR-confirmed SARS-CoV-2 infection or an uninfected control (not recorded which). CDR3 DNA: TGCAGCGGGACCCGGGACGGCTATGGCTACACCTTC. It encodes CSGTRDGYGYTF.